This T cell receptor beta chain is drawn from a study of cytomegalovirus exposure and HLA in healthy donors. The CDR3 contains 14 residues. Germline V lookup: CDR1 SGHRS, CDR2 YFSETQ. J was trimmed by 1 base and V by 4 bases; bases with no gene match: 4. This clone was detected a few times. The antigen remains undetermined. Study-wide points: TCR beta V- and J-gene trimming, according to a later analysis, was linked to a missense DCLRE1C variant.

The PCR contained 60 Vbeta and 13 Jbeta primers. Assay: immunoSEQ multiplex PCR; the TCRdb copy retains only in-frame clones and omits some. Of more than 85,000 clones detected, 60% to 75% appear once; the ten largest clones hold approximately 1.1%. The chain couples TRBV5-1 to TRBJ1-1, with 7 nucleotides matching TRBD1. The TCR was taken from a female donor in good health and CMV-seronegative. The specimen was PBMCs. CDR3 DNA sequence: TGCGCCAGCAGCGGGGACAGCTCGAACACTGAAGCTTTCTTT. Amino acids: CASSGDSSNTEAFF.